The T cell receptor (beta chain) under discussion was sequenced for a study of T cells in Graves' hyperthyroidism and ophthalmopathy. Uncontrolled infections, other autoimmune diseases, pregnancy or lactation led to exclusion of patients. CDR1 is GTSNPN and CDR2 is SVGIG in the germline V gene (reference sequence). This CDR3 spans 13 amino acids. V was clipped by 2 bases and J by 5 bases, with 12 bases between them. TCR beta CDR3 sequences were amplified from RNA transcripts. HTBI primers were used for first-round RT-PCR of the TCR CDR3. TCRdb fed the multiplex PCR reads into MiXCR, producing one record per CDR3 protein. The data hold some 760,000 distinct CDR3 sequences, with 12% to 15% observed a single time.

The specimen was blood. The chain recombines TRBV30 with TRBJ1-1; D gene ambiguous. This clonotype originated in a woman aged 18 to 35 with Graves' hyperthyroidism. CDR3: CAWSWFSGTEAFF. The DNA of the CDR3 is TGTGCCTGGAGTTGGTTTAGCGGGACTGAAGCTTTCTTT.